This T cell receptor beta chain was recovered during a study of T cells in Graves' hyperthyroidism and ophthalmopathy. Study at large: Peripheral blood sampling occurred at initial diagnosis, before any treatment.

Using RNA transcripts as the source, TCR beta CDR3 regions were amplified. The HTBI primer set was used in a first-round RT-PCR of the TCR CDR3. TCRdb analysed the multiplex PCR reads with MiXCR anew, one entry per CDR3 protein. The table shows about 640,000 distinct CDR3 sequences, with around 21% occurring only once. The study excluded patients with uncontrolled infection, other autoimmune disease, pregnancy or lactation. Trimming pared 4 bases from V and 8 bases from J, leaving 19 bases between. Germline CDR1 reads SGHRS; CDR2 reads YFSETQ. The CDR3 length is 16 residues. This clonotype has a handful of counts.

This TCR derives from a man aged 25 to 40 with Graves' ophthalmopathy. The J gene is TRBJ1-6, the V gene TRBV5-1, with D possibly TRBD1 on 5 matching bases. The source material was blood. DNA for the CDR3: TGCGCCAGCAGCCCGATCCATGGGGACTCGGATTCACCCCTCCACTTT. Translation gives CASSPIHGDSDSPLHF.